The source of this T cell receptor beta chain is a study of T cell responses to AZD1222 COVID-19 vaccine. Background on the study: Analyses pooled second doses at about 4 or about 12 weeks. Findings and caveats of the study: A mostly white British donor set with more females was recruited, and clonal diversity was possibly underestimated. AZD1222 recipients seropositive at baseline numbered only five to seven. Targets within unmutated variant regions were reportedly found for nearly half of spike-specific TCRs.

Profiling relied on immunoSEQ multiplex PCR, and the TCRdb table lists in-frame clones only, not all of them. The sample yields more than 250,000 clones, over 85% seen once. J was trimmed by 4 bases and V by 4 bases; bases with no gene match: 10. CDR1 is SGHNT, CDR2 YYREEE, per germline (reference sequence). CDR3 length: 16 amino acids. About this clone itself: Its antigen remains unidentified.

The source of this sequence is an adult in good health. V and J are TRBV5-4 and TRBJ1-3; TRBD1 agrees at 8 bases. The input for sequencing was peripheral blood, taken on day 0 of AZD1222 vaccination. CDR3 residues: CASSDQTGAAGNTIYF. CDR3 DNA: TGTGCCAGCAGCGATCAGACAGGGGCGGCGGGAAACACCATATATTTT.